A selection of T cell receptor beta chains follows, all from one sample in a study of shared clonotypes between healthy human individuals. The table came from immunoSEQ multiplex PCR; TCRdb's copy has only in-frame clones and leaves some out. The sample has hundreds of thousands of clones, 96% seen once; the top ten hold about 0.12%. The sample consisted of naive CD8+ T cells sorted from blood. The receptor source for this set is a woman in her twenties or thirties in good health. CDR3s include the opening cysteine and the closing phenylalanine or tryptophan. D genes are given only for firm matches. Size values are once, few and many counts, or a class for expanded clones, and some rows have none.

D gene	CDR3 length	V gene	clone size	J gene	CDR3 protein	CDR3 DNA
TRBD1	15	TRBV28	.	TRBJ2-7	CASTPPGTGVYEQYF	TGTGCCAGCACACCCCCCGGGACAGGGGTCTACGAGCAGTACTTC
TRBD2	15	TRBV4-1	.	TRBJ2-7	CASSQEARGAYEQYF	TGCGCCAGCAGCCAAGAAGCGCGGGGGGCCTACGAGCAGTACTTC
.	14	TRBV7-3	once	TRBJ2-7	CASSFRGQANEQYF	TGTGCCAGCAGCTTCCGGGGGCAGGCCAACGAGCAGTACTTC
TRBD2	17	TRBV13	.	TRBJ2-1	CASSQLNSGSVPNEQFF	TGTGCCAGCAGCCAGCTCAATAGCGGGAGTGTGCCGAATGAGCAGTTCTTC
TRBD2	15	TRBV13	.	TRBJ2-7	CASSHQREMAYEQYF	TGTGCCAGCAGCCACCAGCGGGAGATGGCCTACGAGCAGTACTTC
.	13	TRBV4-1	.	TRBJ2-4	CASSQVTGDIQYF	TGCGCCAGCAGCCAAGTTACGGGGGACATTCAGTACTTC
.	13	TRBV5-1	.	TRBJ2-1	CASSLDGNNEQFF	TGCGCCAGCAGCTTGGACGGTAACAATGAGCAGTTCTTC
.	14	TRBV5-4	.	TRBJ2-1	CASSLVGRDDEQFF	TGTGCCAGCAGCTTGGTTGGTAGGGACGATGAGCAGTTCTTC
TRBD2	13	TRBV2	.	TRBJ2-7	CASSEGLAHEQYF	TGTGCCAGCAGTGAGGGACTAGCGCACGAGCAGTACTTC
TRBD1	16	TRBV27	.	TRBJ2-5	CASSFRHGQGVVGQYF	TGTGCCAGCAGTTTTAGGCATGGCCAGGGGGTCGTGGGCCAGTACTTC
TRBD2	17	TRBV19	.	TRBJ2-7	CASSIPPGSGTDYEQYF	TGTGCCAGTAGTATACCTCCCGGAAGCGGGACCGACTACGAGCAGTACTTC
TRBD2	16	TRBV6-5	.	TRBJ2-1	CASSYSPAGEWGEQFF	TGTGCCAGCAGTTACTCGCCGGCGGGAGAATGGGGTGAGCAGTTCTTC
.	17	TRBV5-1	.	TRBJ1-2	CASSLAEFRTANYGYTF	TGCGCCAGCAGCTTGGCCGAGTTTAGAACAGCTAACTATGGCTACACCTTC
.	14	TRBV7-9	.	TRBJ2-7	CASSLGGETYEQYF	TGTGCCAGCAGCTTGGGGGGAGAGACCTACGAGCAGTACTTC
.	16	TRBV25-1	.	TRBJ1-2	CASSGLLGDTNYGYTF	TGTGCCAGCAGTGGGCTATTGGGGGATACTAACTATGGCTACACCTTC
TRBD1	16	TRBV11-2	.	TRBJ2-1	CASSSRQGSSYNEQFF	TGTGCCAGCAGCTCGAGACAGGGGAGCTCCTACAATGAGCAGTTCTTC
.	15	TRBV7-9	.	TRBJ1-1	CASSLGDGGRTEAFF	TGTGCCAGCAGCTTAGGGGACGGGGGCCGCACTGAAGCTTTCTTT
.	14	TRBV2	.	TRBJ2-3	CASTSLFGTDTQYF	TGTGCCAGCACCAGTCTGTTCGGCACAGATACGCAGTATTTT
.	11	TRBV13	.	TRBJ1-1	CASSSTPEAFF	TGTGCCAGCAGCAGCACCCCGGAGGCTTTCTTT
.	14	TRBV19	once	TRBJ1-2	CASSIGVAVGGYTF	TGTGCCAGTAGTATAGGCGTAGCTGTGGGTGGCTACACCTTC
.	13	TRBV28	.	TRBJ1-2	CASSFRGNYGYTF	TGTGCCAGCAGTTTCAGGGGTAACTATGGCTACACCTTC
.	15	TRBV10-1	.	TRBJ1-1	CASSATTGMNTEAFF	TGCGCCAGCAGTGCTACAACAGGGATGAACACTGAAGCTTTCTTT
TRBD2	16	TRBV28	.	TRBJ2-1	CASSLMREGRDNEQFF	TGTGCCAGCAGTTTAATGCGGGAGGGCCGTGACAATGAGCAGTTCTTC
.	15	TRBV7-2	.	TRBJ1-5	CASSSGAYSNQPQHF	TGTGCCAGCAGCTCGGGGGCCTATAGCAATCAGCCCCAGCATTTT
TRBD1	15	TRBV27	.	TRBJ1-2	CASSLGTGTNYGYTF	TGTGCCAGCAGCCTGGGGACAGGGACTAACTATGGCTACACCTTC
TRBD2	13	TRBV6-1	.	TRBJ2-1	CASSETSGNEQFF	TGTGCCAGCAGTGAGACTAGCGGCAATGAGCAGTTCTTC
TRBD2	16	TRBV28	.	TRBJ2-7	CASSHVTSARSYEQYF	TGTGCCAGCAGTCACGTCACTAGCGCCCGCTCCTACGAGCAGTACTTC
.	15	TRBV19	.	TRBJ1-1	CASSPMGRGQTEAFF	TGTGCCAGTAGTCCCATGGGCAGGGGCCAGACTGAAGCTTTCTTT
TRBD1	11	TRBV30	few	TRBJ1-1	CAWRSGGEAFF	TGTGCCTGGAGGTCAGGGGGTGAAGCTTTCTTT
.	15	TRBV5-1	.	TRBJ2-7	CASSFKTQSGYEQYF	TGCGCCAGCAGCTTTAAGACTCAGTCCGGCTACGAGCAGTACTTC
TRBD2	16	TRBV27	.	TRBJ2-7	CASSLLLAGGPGEQYF	TGTGCCAGCAGTTTACTCCTAGCGGGAGGGCCGGGGGAGCAGTACTTC
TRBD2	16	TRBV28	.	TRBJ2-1	CASSSIGGGSYNEQFF	TGTGCCAGCAGTTCCATCGGGGGGGGATCCTACAATGAGCAGTTCTTC
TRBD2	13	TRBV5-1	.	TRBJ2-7	CASSFSGRYEQYF	TGCGCCAGCAGCTTTAGCGGGAGGTACGAGCAGTACTTC
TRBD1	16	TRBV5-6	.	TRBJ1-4	CASSSLGTGTGEKLFF	TGTGCCAGCAGCTCGCTGGGGACAGGGACAGGGGAAAAACTGTTTTTT
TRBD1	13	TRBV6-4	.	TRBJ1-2	CASSDFAGGGYTF	TGTGCCAGCAGTGACTTTGCAGGGGGAGGCTACACCTTC
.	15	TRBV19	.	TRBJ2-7	CASSIVSDNSYEQYF	TGTGCCAGTAGTATAGTATCAGACAACTCCTACGAGCAGTACTTC
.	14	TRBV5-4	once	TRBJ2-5	CASRTSGSGETQYF	TGTGCCAGCCGAACATCCGGGAGTGGGGAGACCCAGTACTTC
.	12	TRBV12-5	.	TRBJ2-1	CASGSTYNEQFF	TGTGCTAGTGGTTCGACGTACAATGAGCAGTTCTTC
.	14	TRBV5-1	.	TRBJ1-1	CASSLARQAPEAFF	TGCGCCAGCAGCTTGGCAAGACAAGCCCCTGAAGCTTTCTTT
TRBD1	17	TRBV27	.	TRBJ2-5	CASSLFDRGQGLETQYF	TGTGCCAGCAGTTTATTCGACAGGGGGCAAGGATTGGAGACCCAGTACTTC
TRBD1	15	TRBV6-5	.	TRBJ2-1	CASRAGTAKYNEQFF	TGTGCCAGCAGGGCCGGGACAGCGAAGTACAATGAGCAGTTCTTC
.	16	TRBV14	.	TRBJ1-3	CASSQVRPRSGNTIYF	TGTGCCAGCAGCCAAGTGAGGCCGAGGTCTGGAAACACCATATATTTT
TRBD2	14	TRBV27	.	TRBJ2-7	CASSPPGLDHEQYF	TGTGCCAGCTCACCCCCGGGACTAGACCACGAGCAGTACTTC
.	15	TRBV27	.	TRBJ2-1	CASSFGLESYNEQFF	TGTGCCAGCAGTTTCGGACTCGAGTCCTACAATGAGCAGTTCTTC
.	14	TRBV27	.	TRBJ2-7	CASSPMGRAFTQYF	TGTGCCAGCAGTCCCATGGGGAGAGCCTTTACGCAGTACTTC
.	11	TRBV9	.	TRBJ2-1	CASSVAGEQFF	TGTGCCAGCAGCGTAGCTGGTGAGCAGTTCTTC
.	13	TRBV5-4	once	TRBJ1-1	CASSLERAEEAFF	TGTGCCAGCAGCTTGGAACGGGCAGAAGAAGCTTTCTTT
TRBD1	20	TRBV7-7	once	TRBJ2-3	CASSFGQGPSGGLFTDTQYF	TGTGCCAGCAGCTTCGGACAGGGGCCTAGCGGAGGCCTTTTCACAGATACGCAGTATTTT
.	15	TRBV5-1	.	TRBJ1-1	CASSLVEGEIGEAFF	TGCGCCAGCAGCTTGGTAGAGGGGGAGATAGGTGAAGCTTTCTTT
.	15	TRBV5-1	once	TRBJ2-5	CASSSKGGQQETQYF	TGCGCCAGCAGCTCCAAGGGGGGGCAACAAGAGACCCAGTACTTC
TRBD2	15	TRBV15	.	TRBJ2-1	CATSGGLGPYNEQFF	TGTGCCACCAGCGGAGGACTAGGCCCCTACAATGAGCAGTTCTTC